This T cell receptor (beta chain) appears in the sequencing data of a study of T-cell memory formation after mild COVID-19 (dated by TCRdb to the early 2020s). About the full investigation: TCR sequence clusters from the two donors were largely donor specific. Longitudinal TCRalpha and TCRbeta repertoire sequencing tracked T-cell clones expanding and contracting after mild COVID-19 in a couple of donors. Two young, previously healthy adult volunteers, one female and one male, were included in the cohort.

Data came from an Illumina NovaSeq 6000. TCRalpha and TCRbeta cDNA libraries were constructed by 5'RACE with constant-segment primers, with sample barcodes and unique molecular identifiers being introduced. Trizol reagent was used to extract RNA from every sample. Libraries were amplified in two PCR steps, with a second sample barcode and Illumina TruSeq adapters added in the second step. Libraries were sequenced on an Illumina NovaSeq with 2 x 150 bp paired-end reads. The source study handled its data this way. Reads were demultiplexed and collapsed into UMI-guided consensus sequences with migec v1.2.7. Using mixcr v2.1.11, the UMI consensuses were aligned to TRA and TRB V and J templates and assembled into clonotypes. A clonotype was counted as expanded or contracted only when both edgeR and NoisET called the clonotype significant, with the noise models trained on biological replicates. For edgeR calls, the cutoffs were a false discovery rate-adjusted p below 0.01 and a log2 fold-change threshold of 1. As an exploratory analysis of dynamics, max-normalized trajectories of the 1000 most abundant clonotypes were examined with PCA combined with hierarchical clustering. The CD4 or CD8 phenotype of responding clones was assigned using the separately sequenced CD4+ and CD8+ repertoires. TCRdb passed the public sequencing reads through fastp at Q25 and MiXCR, retaining productive beta sequences. Entries that share a CDR3 protein sequence are merged under the most common genes and DNA. TCRdb, not the authors, supplied the V and J calls. The table for this sample lists approximately 340,000 distinct CDR3 sequences; 10% to 15% of them were counted only once. 20% to 25% of the sample rests with the top ten.

Remarks on this clonotype: The antigen it binds to is not known. No per-base quality is available; no much larger clone lies one base away.

CDR1 and CDR2 are read off the germline V gene as LGHNA and YSLEER. The V end loses 0 bases and the J end loses 3 bases, and a stretch of 11 bases separates them. The CDR3 goes from the cysteine to the phenylalanine over 16 residues. Just the 48-base CDR3 DNA is kept, in frame starting at base 1. PBMCs were isolated by Ficoll-Paque density gradient centrifugation. Broader findings and caveats from the paper: Some responding clones were detected in pre-infection memory, suggesting pre-existing cross-reactive memory T cells joined the SARS-CoV-2 response. SARS-CoV-2 specificity of the second-wave clones peaking on day 37 was not confirmed. From day 15 to 85, contracting clones showed balanced CD4/CD8 phenotypes, whereas a second wave of clones that expanded from day 15 to 37 leaned towards CD4+. Only a couple of mild cases were covered by the study, and larger cohorts that include severe cases with pre-infection samples were considered necessary. Contracting CD4+ clones turned up mainly in the CM and EM memory subsets, whereas EMRA was where CD8+ clones were enriched.

This sequence uses TRBV4-3 and TRBJ1-4, with the D segment identity uncertain. The source is a man aged 18 to 29 who had mild COVID-19 (a few samples of this study predate the infection). The sample titles of this study are shuffled in the database, so cell type and time point are left out; the donor was told from shared clones. The sequenced sample was PBMCs or a T cell subset sorted from them (not recorded which). The DNA reads as follows: TGCGCCAGCAGCCAAGATCCCCCCTCATCTAATGAAAAACTGTTTTTT. Its coded protein is CASSQDPPSSNEKLFF.